This TCR beta chain was sequenced in a study of radiotherapy plus CTLA-4 blockade in lung cancer. CDR1 and CDR2 from the germline V gene are MGHRA and YSYEKL. V lost 3 bases, J lost 5 bases, and 13 bases stayed unmatched. The CDR3 totals 18 residues. Measured with immunoSEQ multiplex PCR; TCRdb has only the in-frame clones, and not every one. The top ten clones hold 6% to 7.5% of a sample with roughly 57,000 clones, approximately 84% of them seen once. Sequences were derived from peripheral blood, sampled from a patient treated with radiotherapy plus ipilimumab. The clonotype comes from a human donor with non-small cell lung cancer whose response to radiotherapy plus ipilimumab could not be evaluated. The chain combines TRBV4-1 with TRBJ2-7, with 13 bases that match TRBD2. CDR3 nucleotides: TGCGCCAGCAGCCAGGACCTCCGGACTAGCGGGAGATCCCACGAGCAGTACTTC. Translating gives CASSQDLRTSGRSHEQYF.